This TCR beta chain comes out of a study of blood T cells in healthy people across ages. The wider study: About one barcoded TCR beta cDNA was captured per two T cells.

The CDR3 has 16 amino acids. Germline V gene data show CDR1 as SQVTM and CDR2 as ANQGSEA. V was cut by 4 bases and J by 8 bases, with 24 bases left in between. PCR was performed a second time for about 6 to 11 cycles using a sample-barcoded 5' primer and a J-beta primer mix. Template switching added a 12-random-nucleotide identifier to every cDNA molecule. CDR3-containing paired-end reads numbering at least 2.5 million came from each sample. TCRdb passed the 5' RACE reads through MiXCR, listing each CDR3 protein once. The sample contains 1.6 million or so distinct CDR3 sequences, 30% to 35% of which appear only once.

The material sequenced was blood. J is TRBJ2-1 and V is TRBV29-1, with D tentatively TRBD1 (6 bases). The sequence was obtained from a woman aged 25 to 39 in good health. CDR3 sequence reads: CSVAVPTGTLSDEQFF. The CDR3 coding sequence is TGCAGCGTTGCGGTCCCGACAGGCACCCTAAGCGATGAGCAGTTCTTC.